This record looks at one T cell receptor (beta chain) sequence and its context. The data belong to a study of blood T cell repertoires in COVID-19. V lost 5 bases, J lost 4 bases, and 4 bases stayed unmatched. In germline, CDR1 is SNHLY, CDR2 FYNNEI. The CDR3 spans 13 residues. Sequencing used immunoSEQ multiplex PCR; TCRdb keeps in-frame clones, though not all of them. The data hold 200,000 to 250,000 clones, with about 85% observed a single time. This chain joins TRBV2 and TRBJ1-2, with 7 bases fitting TRBD1. This TCR was recovered from a man aged 25 to 40 with active or convalescent COVID-19. The material sequenced was peripheral blood. The DNA for the CDR3 is TGTGCCAGCAGTCGACAGGGCATCTATGGCTACACCTTC. It is translated as CASSRQGIYGYTF.